Each of the 31 T cell receptor beta chains below was sequenced from the same sample in a study of regulatory T cells in long-lasting Graves disease. Time point: newly diagnosed GD, antithyroid drugs for less than 3 months. The authors made the TCR library using RNA they extracted from PBMCs. The authors built TCR beta libraries using iRepertoire HTBI primers and Arm-PCR of CDR3 regions. TCRdb re-analysed the multiplex PCR reads in MiXCR, keeping a single row per CDR3 protein. The sample has roughly 350,000 distinct CDR3 sequences; around 15% are singletons. The data also belong to a second study, concerning T cells in Graves' hyperthyroidism and ophthalmopathy.

Sequences were derived from peripheral blood mononuclear cells (PBMCs), sampled at new diagnosis, from a patient treated with antithyroid drugs. These receptors originate from a woman younger than 35 with Graves disease.

This clonotype was counted ten times or more. The chain joins TRBV11-2 to TRBJ2-3; D ambiguous. CDR1 and CDR2 (germline): SGHAT, FQNNGV. Trimming stripped 2 bases from V and 1 base from J, with 7 bases between. The CDR3 loop spans 14 amino acids. The CDR3 loop is CASSLSPGTDTQYF. Written as DNA, the CDR3 is TGTGCCAGCAGCTTATCACCGGGCACAGATACGCAGTATTTT.

In this sample, this clonotype turned up many times. The rearrangement uses TRBV28 and TRBJ1-6; the match to TRBD1 covers 9 bases. Germline assignment: CDR1 MDHEN and CDR2 SYDVKM. This CDR3 is 14 amino acids long. J was trimmed by 10 bases and V by 3 bases; bases with no gene match: 4. In DNA form, the CDR3 reads TGTGCCAGCAGTTTTCGAGACAGGGGGTCACCCCTCCACTTT. As protein: CASSFRDRGSPLHF. The complete variable domain, with remaining parts taken from reference TRBV28 and TRBJ1-6, reads DVKVTQSSRYLVKRTGEKVFLECVQDMDHENMFWYRQDPGLGLRLIYFSYDVKMKEKGDIPEGYSVSREKKERFSLILESASTNQTSMYLCASSFRDRGSPLHFGNGTRLTVT.

This clonotype was recorded at least ten times. V gene TRBV2 combines with J gene TRBJ2-3; tentatively, D is TRBD2 (6 bases). CDR1 and CDR2 from the germline V gene are SNHLY and FYNNEI. The ends were cut back, 6 bases at V and 0 bases at J, with 13 bases in the middle. This CDR3 comprises 15 residues. In nucleotides, the CDR3 is TGTGCCAGCAGGCTGATTAGCGGTAGCACAGATACGCAGTATTTT. Its protein is CASRLISGSTDTQYF. Full variable domain (outside the CDR3, taken from reference TRBV2 and TRBJ2-3): EPEVTQTPSHQVTQMGQEVILRCVPISNHLYFYWYRQILGQKVEFLVSFYNNEISEKSEIFDDQFSVERPDGSNFTLKIRSTKLEDSAMYFCASRLISGSTDTQYFGPGTRLTVL.

In this sample, this clonotype turned up a few times. This chain uses TRBV6-1 with TRBJ1-4; no firm D call. Germline CDR1 and CDR2: MNHNS and SASEGT. V was pared by 6 bases and J by 10 bases, with 18 bases between. This CDR3 has 14 amino acids. CDR3 DNA sequence: TGTGCCAGCAGGGGCATCAACAGTCAGCGAAAACTGTTTTTT. The encoded protein is CASRGINSQRKLFF.

This clonotype showed up many times. The gene calls are TRBV5-4 and TRBJ2-2, with D possibly matching TRBD1 (6 bases). The CDR3 contains 14 residues. Deletions cut 2 bases from V and 5 bases from J, with 10 bases between. CDR1 SGHNT and CDR2 YYREEE come from the germline V gene (reference sequence). The CDR3 nucleotides are TGTGCCAGCAGCTTCGGACAGTCTACCGGGGAGCTGTTTTTT. Protein product: CASSFGQSTGELFF. Full variable domain (remainder filled in from reference TRBV5-4 and TRBJ2-2): ETGVTQSPTHLIKTRGQQVTLRCSSQSGHNTVSWYQQALGQGPQFIFQYYREEENGRGNFPPRFSGLQFPNYSSELNVNALELDDSALYLCASSFGQSTGELFFGEGSRLTVL.

This clonotype showed up many times. The CDR3, as DNA: TGTGCCAGCCTCGGGACACCGAGCAATCAGCCCCAGCATTTT. Its translation is CASLGTPSNQPQHF. J is TRBJ1-5 and V is TRBV27; weak D call: TRBD1 (6 bases). The CDR3 is 14 amino acids. The V end was cut by 8 bases, the J end by 1 base, with 12 bases between. In germline, CDR1 is MNHEY, CDR2 SMNVEV (reference sequence).

This clonotype was detected many times. The gene calls are TRBV27 and TRBJ1-5; unclear D gene. Trimming cost V 3 bases and J 3 bases, with 15 bases left between them. The germline V gene has CDR1 MNHEY and CDR2 SMNVEV (reference sequence). The CDR3 sequence is 16 residues long. The CDR3 DNA reads TGTGCCAGCAGTTTGTCCGTTCCTACCCCCAATCAGCCCCAGCATTTT. As protein: CASSLSVPTPNQPQHF.

The table lists this clonotype with a few counts. The rearrangement joins TRBV10-3 to TRBJ2-7; 8 nucleotides agree with TRBD1. V shed 7 bases and J 5 bases; nucleotides not matched to a gene: 7. Per the germline V gene, CDR1 is ENHRY and CDR2 is SYGVKD. There are 13 residues in the CDR3. CDR3: CAINGQGIDEQYF. CDR3 coding DNA: TGTGCCATCAATGGACAGGGCATCGACGAGCAGTACTTC.

This clonotype came up a few times. V and J are TRBV4-1 and TRBJ2-1; no clear D. The CDR3 has 12 amino acids. Germline V gene lookup returns CDR1 MGHRA and CDR2 YSYEKL. V lost 8 bases and J lost 7, with 12 bases in between. CDR3 DNA sequence: TGCGCCAGCTCGCCCCGCAAGAATGAGCAGTTCTTC. This translates into CASSPRKNEQFF.

In its sample, this clonotype was seen many times. CDR3 DNA sequence: TGTGCCAGCAGTTCCCGGACTTGGGCAGATACGCAGTATTTT. It yields the protein CASSSRTWADTQYF. The chain recombines TRBV27 with TRBJ2-3; D is perhaps TRBD2 (5 bases). Germline CDR1 and CDR2: MNHEY and SMNVEV (reference sequence). CDR3 length: 14 residues. V lost 4 bases and J 4 bases, leaving 12 bases between the germline ends.

Comment on this clonotype: Being one base from a much bigger clone, this may be a read error. The rearrangement joins TRBV7-9 to TRBJ2-3; 8 bases agree with TRBD2. The germline V gene encodes CDR1 SEHNR and CDR2 FQNEAQ (reference sequence). The CDR3 contains 17 residues. The CDR3 DNA follows: TGTGCCAGCAGCTTAACCTCCTTGCGGGGGGCGGTAGATACGCGGTATTTT. The encoded protein is CASSLTSLRGAVDTRYF.

This clonotype was seen ten or more times. This sequence joins TRBV2 and TRBJ1-5; TRBD1 matches at 7 bases. With V trimmed by 6 bases and J by 6 bases, 8 bases remained unmatched. The CDR3 loop spans 14 amino acids. Germline V CDR1 and CDR2: SNHLY, FYNNEI. The DNA of the CDR3 is TGTGCCAGCAGAGTTACAGGGGTCGGTCAGCCCCAGCATTTT. Its translation is CASRVTGVGQPQHF.

The chain carries TRBV7-9 and TRBJ2-1; D may be TRBD2 (5 bases). CDR1 is SEHNR, CDR2 FQNEAQ, per germline (reference sequence). The ends were cut back, 7 bases at V and 10 bases at J, with 26 bases in the middle. This CDR3 has 16 amino acids. The CDR3 here is CASISRRDPAGEEQFF. The CDR3 bases are TGTGCCAGCATTAGCCGGAGAGACCCAGCCGGGGAAGAGCAGTTCTTC.

This clonotype was counted many times. The gene calls are TRBV20-1 and TRBJ2-7; 7 nucleotides line up with TRBD2. Germline CDR1 DFQATT, CDR2 SNEGSKA (reference sequence). V was pared by 3 bases and J by 5 bases, with 10 bases of the junction left unmatched. This CDR3 contains 14 residues. This CDR3 is CSARGRRLAHEQYF. CDR3 nucleotides: TGCAGTGCTAGGGGACGAAGACTAGCCCACGAGCAGTACTTC.

V and J are TRBV4-1 and TRBJ1-1; D might be TRBD1 (5 bases). Deletions cut 4 bases from V and 4 bases from J, with 13 bases between. Germline V gene lookup returns CDR1 MGHRA and CDR2 YSYEKL. The CDR3 length is 14 residues. Here the CDR3 reads CASSPDQGATEAFF. For the CDR3, the DNA is TGCGCCAGCAGCCCGGACCAGGGAGCCACTGAAGCTTTCTTT.

The V and J genes are TRBV7-6 and TRBJ2-5; D not resolved. The CDR3 is 12 residues long. Germline lookup yields CDR1 SGHVS and CDR2 FNYEAQ. Trimming took off 8 bases at V and 5 bases at J, with 12 bases between the two ends. The DNA of the CDR3 is TGTGCCAGCCGAAGACTTAGCGAGACCCAGTACTTC. This gives the protein CASRRLSETQYF.

The J gene is TRBJ2-7, the V gene TRBV19; D is perhaps TRBD1 (6 bases). The germline V and J ends were trimmed by 5 bases and 0 bases, with 14 bases remaining between them. The V gene's germline CDR1 is LNHDA and CDR2 SQIVND (reference sequence). CDR3 length: 15 amino acids. The CDR3 sequence is CASSFSGQRSYEQYF. The CDR3 nucleotides read TGTGCCAGTAGTTTCAGTGGACAGCGCTCCTACGAGCAGTACTTC.

The CDR3 spells CASSQGSGGEETQYF. Written as DNA, the CDR3 is TGTGCCAGCAGCCAGGGCTCGGGGGGGGAAGAGACCCAGTACTTC. V gene TRBV4-2 combines with J gene TRBJ2-5; the match to TRBD2 covers 8 bases. V lost 3 bases and J lost 3; bases outside the gene matches: 6. The CDR3 sequence is 15 residues long. CDR1 and CDR2 from the germline V gene are LGHNA and YNFKEQ.

The V and J genes are TRBV12-3 or TRBV12-4 and TRBJ2-1; the match to TRBD2 covers 8 bases. This CDR3 spans 14 amino acids. V shed 5 bases and J 8 bases; nucleotides not matched to a gene: 8. CDR3 sequence: CASSPTSGGDEQFF. The CDR3 DNA reads as TGTGCCAGCAGTCCCACTAGCGGAGGAGATGAGCAGTTCTTC.

In its sample, this clonotype was seen many times. V usage is TRBV3-1 and J usage is TRBJ2-2; D is tentatively TRBD1 or TRBD2 (6 bases each). The CDR3 extends over 17 amino acids. From germline, CDR1 is LGHDT and CDR2 YNNKEL (reference sequence). V was pared by 5 bases and J by 5 bases, with 21 bases between. CDR3 sequence: CASSTVPGALGTGELFF. CDR3 bases: TGTGCCAGCAGCACCGTACCGGGGGCGCTAGGGACCGGGGAGCTGTTTTTT. The full variable domain, in which reference TRBV3-1 and TRBJ2-2 provide the parts outside the CDR3, is DTAVSQTPKYLVTQMGNDKSIKCEQNLGHDTMYWYKQDSKKFLKIMFSYNNKELIINETVPNRFSPKSPDKAHLNLHINSLELGDSAVYFCASSTVPGALGTGELFFGEGSRLTVL.

This clonotype showed up just a few times. This chain connects TRBV6-1 to TRBJ2-7, with D possibly being TRBD1 or TRBD2 (5 bases each). Trimming cost V 6 bases and J 5 bases, with 17 bases left between them. The CDR3 length is 14 residues. Germline V gives CDR1 MNHNS, CDR2 SASEGT. The CDR3: CASSHQGLGNEQYF. The CDR3 DNA follows: TGTGCCAGCAGCCACCAGGGTCTCGGGAACGAGCAGTACTTC.

This clonotype was counted many times. V gene TRBV9 combines with J gene TRBJ1-2; D might be TRBD1 (5 bases). The CDR3 is made up of 15 amino acids. Germline V gene sequence: CDR1 SGDLS, CDR2 YYNGEE. V was clipped by 0 bases and J by 8 bases, with 17 bases between them. CDR3 coding DNA: TGTGCCAGCAGCGTAGAGGGCCTGGGGGTGGTAGGCTACACCTTC. Amino acids: CASSVEGLGVVGYTF.

This clonotype was detected ten times or more. This CDR3 is CASSPLWAGAAYEQYF. In DNA, the CDR3 is TGTGCCAGCTCACCACTCTGGGCGGGGGCCGCCTACGAGCAGTACTTC. V and J are TRBV18 and TRBJ2-7; perhaps TRBD2 as D (7 bases). This CDR3 is built from 16 residues. CDR1 and CDR2 (germline): KGHSH, LQKENI. V lost 1 base and J 2 bases, leaving 15 bases between the germline ends.

This clonotype was counted between two and nine times. The V and J genes are TRBV28 and TRBJ1-2; 7 bases align to TRBD1. Trimming took 6 bases from V and 5 from J; bases not matched to a gene: 6. The CDR3 consists of 13 residues. Germline V gene sequence: CDR1 MDHEN, CDR2 SYDVKM. The CDR3 sequence is CASRPGQPYGYTF. The CDR3 DNA follows: TGTGCCAGCAGACCGGGACAGCCTTATGGCTACACCTTC.

This clonotype was recorded many times. This sequence joins TRBV20-1 and TRBJ2-1; 9 positions match TRBD2. Germline V CDR1 and CDR2: DFQATT, SNEGSKA (reference sequence). The CDR3 is made up of 14 amino acids. CDR3 DNA: TGCAAAGGAAGTAGCGGGGGATCCTACAATGAGCAGTTCTTC. Translation: CKGSSGGSYNEQFF.

This clonotype was seen at least ten times. The chain is built from TRBV20-1 and TRBJ2-1, with D possibly matching TRBD2 (6 bases). V was trimmed by 3 bases and J by 5 bases, leaving 17 bases between them. This CDR3 has 15 residues. Germline V gives CDR1 DFQATT, CDR2 SNEGSKA (reference sequence). CDR3 region: CSASPSGLLHNEQFF. The CDR3 DNA follows: TGCAGTGCTAGCCCCTCGGGACTCCTTCACAATGAGCAGTTCTTC.

This clonotype was counted at least ten times. V and J are TRBV7-3 and TRBJ1-1; D unresolved. Per germline, CDR1 SGHTA and CDR2 FQGTGA. There are 13 residues in the CDR3. V was shortened by 0 bases and J by 1 base, with 3 bases between the two germline ends. CDR3 nucleotide sequence: TGTGCCAGCAGCTTAACGCAGAACACTGAAGCTTTCTTT. Protein product: CASSLTQNTEAFF.

Ten or more counts support this clonotype. The chain uses TRBV20-1 and TRBJ2-5; the D is unclear. The germline V gene encodes CDR1 DFQATT and CDR2 SNEGSKA (reference sequence). The CDR3 consists of 12 residues. V dropped 1 base and J dropped 0 bases, with 3 bases sitting between them. The CDR3 nucleotides read TGCAGTGCTAGAGGGGACCAAGAGACCCAGTACTTC. This sequence encodes CSARGDQETQYF.

The table lists this clonotype with a few counts. V is TRBV19 and J is TRBJ2-1; unclear D gene. V gave up 2 bases and J gave up 9 bases, with 8 bases separating them. This CDR3 contains 12 residues. Germline V CDR1 and CDR2: LNHDA, SQIVND (reference sequence). The CDR3, as DNA: TGTGCCAGTAGTATAAAAGTTGGTGAGCAGTTCTTC. It codes for CASSIKVGEQFF.

This clonotype has a count of ten or more. The chain uses TRBV2 and TRBJ2-7, with TRBD1 as a possible D gene (6 bases). The CDR3 extends over 14 amino acids. V was shortened by 2 bases and J by 0 bases, with 8 bases between the two germline ends. The germline gives CDR1 SNHLY, CDR2 FYNNEI. The CDR3 DNA follows: TGTGCCAGCAGTGAACAGGGGACCTCCTACGAGCAGTACTTC. It encodes CASSEQGTSYEQYF.

This clonotype occurred many times. This may arise from a read error, as a much more abundant clone is one base away. This rearrangement joins TRBV11-1 to TRBJ2-7, with TRBD1 identical over 9 bases. The CDR3 runs to 14 residues. The germline V gene has CDR1 SGHAT and CDR2 FQDESV (reference sequence). DNA for the CDR3: TGTGCCGGCAGCCGACGGGACAGGGTCAACGAGCAGTACTTC. Encoded protein: CAGSRRDRVNEQYF.